What follows are 19 T cell receptor beta chains derived from one specimen sequenced in a study of molecular identifiers for immune sequencing clone quantification. MiXCR, applied by TCRdb to the PCR reads, yields one record per CDR3 protein. In the table there are 400,000 to 600,000 distinct CDR3 sequences, about a fifth of which are singletons. The sequenced sample consisted of naive CD8+ T cells from blood, with Jurkat cell RNA spiked in. Sample subset: FACS-sorted CD8+CD4-CCR7+CD45RA+ naive T cells. The receptors derive from a human donor in good health. Some libraries in this study had Jurkat cell RNA spiked in.

This clonotype appeared many times. The chain employs TRBV12-3 or TRBV12-4 and TRBJ2-1, with 7 positions matching TRBD1. The CDR3 extends over 14 amino acids. Unmatched junction bases numbered 6, after V lost 3 bases and J lost 7 bases. The CDR3 DNA is TGTGCCAGCAGTTTTACGACAGGGTGGAATGAGCAGTTCTTC. Protein: CASSFTTGWNEQFF.

This clonotype was picked up a small number of times. The chain recombines TRBV21-1 with TRBJ2-5; TRBD2, the D gene given by the table, was not confirmed from the DNA. TRBV21-1 counts as a pseudogene. This CDR3 spans 17 amino acids. CDR3: CASSKTATGGPPETQYF. The CDR3 DNA follows: TGTGCCAGCAGCAAAACGGCGACGGGGGGCCCCCCAGAGACCCAGTACTTC.

This clonotype was recorded at least ten times. This chain links TRBV3-1 with TRBJ2-3, with unresolved D. Germline V lookup: CDR1 LGHDT, CDR2 YNNKEL (reference sequence). V lost 6 bases to trimming and J lost 6 bases, with 19 bases between them. CDR3 length equals 15 residues. CDR3 bases: TGTGCCAGCAGACCCGAACTGAGGATTTCGGATACGCAGTATTTT. Protein sequence: CASRPELRISDTQYF.

The count of this clonotype is one. The chain uses TRBV11-1 and TRBJ2-3, with 10 positions matching TRBD2. Germline trimming cut 1 base from V and 2 bases from J; bases unmatched to any gene: 6. CDR3 size: 17 residues. From germline, CDR1 is SGHAT and CDR2 FQDESV (reference sequence). The CDR3 region has the DNA TGTGCCAGCAGCTTAGACTCACTAGCGGGGTACACAGATACGCAGTATTTT. Translated, it gives CASSLDSLAGYTDTQYF. Full variable domain (rest looked up from reference TRBV11-1 and TRBJ2-3): EAEVAQSPRYKITEKSQAVAFWCDPISGHATLYWYRQILGQGPELLVQFQDESVVDDSQLPKDRFSAERLKGVDSTLKIQPAELGDSAMYLCASSLDSLAGYTDTQYFGPGTRLTVL.

This clonotype was detected many times. The chain joins TRBV5-5 to TRBJ2-5, with 9 bases identical to TRBD1. From germline, CDR1 is SGHKS and CDR2 YYEKEE (reference sequence). Trimming removed 1 base from V and 5 bases from J; junction bases left unmatched: 3. This CDR3 is 14 amino acids long. This chain's CDR3 is CASSLTGGLETQYF. CDR3 nucleotide sequence: TGTGCCAGCAGCTTGACAGGGGGCTTGGAGACCCAGTACTTC. Supplemented by reference TRBV5-5 and TRBJ2-5, the full variable domain reads DAGVTQSPTHLIKTRGQQVTLRCSPISGHKSVSWYQQVLGQGPQFIFQYYEKEERGRGNFPDRFSARQFPNYSSELNVNALLLGDSALYLCASSLTGGLETQYFGPGTRLLVL.

V usage is TRBV6-1 and J usage is TRBJ2-7, with TRBD1 as a possible D gene (5 bases). CDR1 and CDR2 from the germline V gene are MNHNS and SASEGT. The CDR3 has 16 amino acids. Deletions cut 0 bases from V and 6 bases from J, with 18 bases between. CDR3 residues: CASSEAHQVPQGEQYF. The CDR3 region has the DNA TGTGCCAGCAGTGAAGCGCATCAGGTCCCTCAGGGCGAGCAGTACTTC.

Comments on this clonotype: A much larger clonotype is one base distant, so this may be a read error. V and J are TRBV11-2 and TRBJ1-1; D perhaps matches TRBD1 (6 bases). The CDR3 runs to 14 residues. Germline V lookup: CDR1 SGHAT, CDR2 FQNNGV. V shed 6 bases and J shed 3 bases, with 14 bases lying between them. CDR3 protein: CASSYSRTDTEAFF. The CDR3 coding sequence is TGTGCCAGCAGTTATTCCCGGACAGACACTGAAGCTTTCTTT. The entire variable domain, with the rest obtained from reference TRBV11-2 and TRBJ1-1, is as follows: EAGVAQSPRYKIIEKRQSVAFWCNPISGHATLYWYQQILGQGPKLLIQFQNNGVVDDSQLPKDRFSAERLKGVDSTLKIQPAKLEDSAVYLCASSYSRTDTEAFFGQGTRLTVV.

In the case of this clonotype: A much more abundant neighbour one base away suggests this may be a read error. The chain links TRBV20-1 to TRBJ2-2; TRBD1 agrees at 7 bases. The CDR3 has 16 amino acids. Germline CDR1 and CDR2: DFQATT and SNEGSKA (reference sequence). The J segment lost 5 bases and the V segment lost 0 bases, leaving 9 bases of the junction unmatched. As DNA, the CDR3 is TGCAGTGCTAGAGATTTTACAGGGGAGATGACCGGGGAGCTGTTTTTT. It is translated as CSARDFTGEMTGELFF.

CDR3 DNA: TGTGCCAGCAGTTTCGGGACTCTACAAGAGACCCAGTACTTC. Translated, it gives CASSFGTLQETQYF. The J gene is TRBJ2-5, the V gene TRBV6-2 or TRBV6-3; a possible D gene is TRBD2 (6 bases). The CDR3 length is 14 residues. Germline V gene sequence: CDR1 MNHEY, CDR2 SVGEGT. The germline V and J ends were trimmed by 4 bases and 2 bases, with 11 bases remaining between them.

This clonotype was counted only a few times. The chain has TRBV4-3 and TRBJ1-1; no reliable D call. V gave up 0 bases and J gave up 1 base, with 9 bases separating them. The CDR3 spans 15 residues. Per the germline V gene, CDR1 is LGHNA and CDR2 is YSLEER. The CDR3 protein is CASSQESSSNTEAFF. DNA of the CDR3: TGCGCCAGCAGCCAAGAATCGAGCTCGAACACTGAAGCTTTCTTT.

This clonotype came up many times. The chain joins TRBV29-1 to TRBJ2-3, with 14 bases fitting TRBD2. The V and J ends lost 3 bases and 3 bases, in that order; junction bases with no gene match: 8. Germline values: CDR1 SQVTM, CDR2 ANQGSEA. The CDR3 has 17 amino acids. The CDR3 spells CSVDGTSGSQPTDTQYF. In DNA form, the CDR3 reads TGCAGCGTTGATGGGACTAGCGGGAGTCAACCAACAGATACGCAGTATTTT.

Worth noting for this clonotype: Its ends do not fully match the called genes, so a read error is possible. The chain combines TRBV7-9 with TRBJ1-4, with TRBD1 as a possible D gene (6 bases). CDR3 length: 14 residues. Germline V lookup: CDR1 SEHNR, CDR2 FQNEAQ (reference sequence). The CDR3 sequence: CARSTWDNNEKLFF. The CDR3 region has the DNA TGTGCCCGCAGCACATGGGACAATAATGAAAAACTGTTTTTT. The full variable domain, completed using reference TRBV7-9 and TRBJ1-4, is DTGVSQNPRHKITKRGQNVTFRCDPISEHNRLYWYRQTLGQGPEFLTYFQNEAQLEKSRLLSDRFSAERPKGSFSTLEIQRTEQGDSAMYLCARSTWDNNEKLFFGSGTQLSVL.

The chain employs TRBV7-9 and TRBJ1-1; 9 bases fit TRBD1. Trimming took 6 bases from V and 10 from J; bases not matched to a gene: 18. Germline V CDR1 and CDR2: SEHNR, FQNEAQ (reference sequence). This CDR3 spans 16 amino acids. CDR3 DNA: TGTGCCAGCAGTTCTTTTACAGGGGGCGCAGATCCTGGAGCTTTCTTT. Amino acids: CASSSFTGGADPGAFF. Complete variable domain (other parts from reference TRBV7-9 and TRBJ1-1): DTGVSQNPRHKITKRGQNVTFRCDPISEHNRLYWYRQTLGQGPEFLTYFQNEAQLEKSRLLSDRFSAERPKGSFSTLEIQRTEQGDSAMYLCASSSFTGGADPGAFFGQGTRLTVV.

The rearrangement links TRBV7-9 to TRBJ2-5; D might be TRBD1 or TRBD2, each matching 5 bases. CDR3 length: 16 amino acids. Trimming shortened V by 4 bases and J by 4 bases, and 19 bases separated the two germline ends. Germline CDR1 reads SEHNR; CDR2 reads FQNEAQ (reference sequence). CDR3 coding DNA: TGTGCCAGCAGCTACACCCGGGACCACAATTTAGAGACCCAGTACTTC. It is translated as CASSYTRDHNLETQYF.

This clonotype showed up many times. In nucleotides, the CDR3 is TGTGCCAGCAGCTTAGTACGCGGGAGCGTCACCGGGGAGCTGTTTTTT. This translates into CASSLVRGSVTGELFF. V and J are TRBV11-2 and TRBJ2-2, with 7 positions matching TRBD2. J lost 4 bases, V lost 1 base, and 6 bases had no gene match. This CDR3 has 16 amino acids. Germline CDR1 and CDR2: SGHAT and FQNNGV. Full variable domain (outside the CDR3, taken from reference TRBV11-2 and TRBJ2-2): EAGVAQSPRYKIIEKRQSVAFWCNPISGHATLYWYQQILGQGPKLLIQFQNNGVVDDSQLPKDRFSAERLKGVDSTLKIQPAKLEDSAVYLCASSLVRGSVTGELFFGEGSRLTVL.

This clonotype was recorded a few times. The chain recombines TRBV19 with TRBJ2-5; TRBD2 might be the D (6 bases). The CDR3 is 14 residues long. V was pared by 2 bases and J by 4 bases, with 11 bases between. Per the germline V gene, CDR1 is LNHDA and CDR2 is SQIVND (reference sequence). The CDR3 DNA is TGTGCCAGTAGTATATCGGGGAGGCCAGAGACCCAGTACTTC. This encodes CASSISGRPETQYF.

V and J are TRBV27 and TRBJ1-2; D possibly corresponds to TRBD1 (5 bases). The V and J ends lost 4 bases and 4 bases respectively, with 13 bases between them. Germline CDR1 and CDR2: MNHEY and SMNVEV (reference sequence). The CDR3 contains 14 residues. The CDR3 DNA is TGTGCCAGCAGTTCCCGGGGACTCTCCTATGGCTACACCTTC. Amino acid sequence: CASSSRGLSYGYTF.

The V gene is TRBV19, the J gene TRBJ1-5, with D maybe TRBD1 (5 bases). The germline CDR1 and CDR2 sequences are LNHDA and SQIVND (reference sequence). The CDR3 has 14 amino acids. Trimming cost V 6 bases and J 5 bases, with 14 bases left between them. CDR3 amino acids: CASRIRGGDQPQHF. The CDR3 bases are TGTGCCAGTAGGATCCGGGGGGGTGATCAGCCCCAGCATTTT.

This clonotype has at least ten counts. V usage is TRBV9 and J usage is TRBJ2-2, with 9 bases lining up with TRBD1. CDR3 length equals 14 residues. The ends lost 4 bases at V and 5 bases at J; junction bases unmatched: 3. CDR1 is SGDLS and CDR2 is YYNGEE in the germline V gene. In DNA form, the CDR3 reads TGTGCCAGCAGCAAACAGGGGGCAACCGGGGAGCTGTTTTTT. Its protein product is CASSKQGATGELFF.